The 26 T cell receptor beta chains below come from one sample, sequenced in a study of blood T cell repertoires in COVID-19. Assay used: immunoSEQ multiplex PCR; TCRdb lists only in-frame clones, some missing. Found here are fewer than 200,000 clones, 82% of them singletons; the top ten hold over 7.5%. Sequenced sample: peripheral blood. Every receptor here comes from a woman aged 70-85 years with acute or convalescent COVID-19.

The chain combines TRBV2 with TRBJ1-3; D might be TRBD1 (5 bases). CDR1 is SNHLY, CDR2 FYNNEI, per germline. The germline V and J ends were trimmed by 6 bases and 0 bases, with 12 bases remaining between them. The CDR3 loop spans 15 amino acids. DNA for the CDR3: TGTGCCAGCAGGGGCGAAGGGGTCTCTGGAAACACCATATATTTT. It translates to CASRGEGVSGNTIYF.

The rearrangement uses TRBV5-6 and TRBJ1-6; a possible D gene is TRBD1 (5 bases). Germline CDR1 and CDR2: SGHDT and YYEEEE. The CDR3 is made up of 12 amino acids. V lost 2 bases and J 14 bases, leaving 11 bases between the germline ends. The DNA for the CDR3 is TGTGCCAGCAGCTTATCTCAGGGTTCCCTCCACTTT. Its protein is CASSLSQGSLHF.

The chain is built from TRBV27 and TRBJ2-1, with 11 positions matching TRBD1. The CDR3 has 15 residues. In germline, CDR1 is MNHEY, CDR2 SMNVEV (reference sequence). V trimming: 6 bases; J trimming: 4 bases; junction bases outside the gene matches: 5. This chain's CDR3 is CASSRTGGSYNEQFF. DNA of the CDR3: TGTGCCAGCAGCAGGACAGGGGGCTCTTACAATGAGCAGTTCTTC.

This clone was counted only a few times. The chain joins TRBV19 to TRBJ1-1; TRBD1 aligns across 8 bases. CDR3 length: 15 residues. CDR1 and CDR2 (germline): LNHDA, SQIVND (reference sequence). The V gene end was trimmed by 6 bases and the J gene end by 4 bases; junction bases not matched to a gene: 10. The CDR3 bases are TGTGCCAGTAGGAGGACAGGGAATTTCCCCACTGAAGCTTTCTTT. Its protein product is CASRRTGNFPTEAFF.

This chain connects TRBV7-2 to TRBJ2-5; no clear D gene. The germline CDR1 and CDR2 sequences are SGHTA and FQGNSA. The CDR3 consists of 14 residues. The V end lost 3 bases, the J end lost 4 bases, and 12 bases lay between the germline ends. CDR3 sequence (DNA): TGTGCCAGCAGCTTTGGGCTATCCCCAGAGACCCAGTACTTC. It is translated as CASSFGLSPETQYF. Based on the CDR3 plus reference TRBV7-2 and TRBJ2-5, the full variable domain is GAGVSQSPSNKVTEKGKDVELRCDPISGHTALYWYRQSLGQGLEFLIYFQGNSAPDKSGLPSDRFSAERTGGSVSTLTIQRTQQEDSAVYLCASSFGLSPETQYFGPGTRLLVL.

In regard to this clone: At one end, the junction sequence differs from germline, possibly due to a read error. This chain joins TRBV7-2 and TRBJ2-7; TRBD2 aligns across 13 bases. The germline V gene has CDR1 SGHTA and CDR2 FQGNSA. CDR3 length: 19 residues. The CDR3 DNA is TGTGCCAGCAGCTTAAGGGGACTGACTAGCGGGGGGACCTCCCACGAGCAGTACTTC. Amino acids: CASSLRGLTSGGTSHEQYF.

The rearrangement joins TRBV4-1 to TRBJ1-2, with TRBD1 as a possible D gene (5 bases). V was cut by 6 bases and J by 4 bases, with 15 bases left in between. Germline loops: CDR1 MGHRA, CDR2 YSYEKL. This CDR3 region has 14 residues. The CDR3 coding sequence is TGCGCCAGCAGGCGTCAGGGCGGTCCCTATGGCTACACCTTC. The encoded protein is CASRRQGGPYGYTF.

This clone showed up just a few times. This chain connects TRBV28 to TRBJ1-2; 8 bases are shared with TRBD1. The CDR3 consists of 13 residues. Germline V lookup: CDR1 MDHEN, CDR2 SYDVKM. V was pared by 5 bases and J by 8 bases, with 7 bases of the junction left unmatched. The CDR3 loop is CASSKSGGGGYTF. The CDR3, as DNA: TGTGCCAGCAGTAAATCAGGGGGCGGAGGCTACACCTTC.

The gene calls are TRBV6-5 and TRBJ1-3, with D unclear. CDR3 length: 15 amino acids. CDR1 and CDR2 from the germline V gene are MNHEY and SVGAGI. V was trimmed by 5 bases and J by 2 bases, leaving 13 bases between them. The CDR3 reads CASSRTQDAGNTIYF. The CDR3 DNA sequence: TGTGCCAGCAGTAGGACTCAAGACGCTGGAAACACCATATATTTT.

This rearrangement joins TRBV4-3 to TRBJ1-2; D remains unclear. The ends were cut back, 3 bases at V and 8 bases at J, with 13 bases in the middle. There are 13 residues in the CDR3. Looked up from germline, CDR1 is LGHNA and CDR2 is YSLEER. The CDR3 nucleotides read TGCGCCAGCAGCCACCTCGGGGTAGAAGGCTACACCTTC. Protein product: CASSHLGVEGYTF.

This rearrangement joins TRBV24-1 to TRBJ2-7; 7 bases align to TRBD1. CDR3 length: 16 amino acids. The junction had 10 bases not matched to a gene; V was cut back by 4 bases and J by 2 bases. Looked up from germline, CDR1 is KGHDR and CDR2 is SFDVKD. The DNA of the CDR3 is TGTGCCACCAGTGAAAGCAGGGGGTCGAAGACCTACGAGCAGTACTTC. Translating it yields CATSESRGSKTYEQYF.

Written as DNA, the CDR3 is TGTGCCAGCTCACCACCGGTGGGAGTTGCCTACAATGAGCAGTTCTTC. Translation gives CASSPPVGVAYNEQFF. The rearrangement links TRBV18 to TRBJ2-1; possibly TRBD2 for D (5 bases). V lost 0 bases and J lost 2, with 11 bases in between. The CDR3 spans 16 residues. From germline, CDR1 is KGHSH and CDR2 LQKENI. The full variable domain, with the rest looked up from reference TRBV18 and TRBJ2-1, is NAGVMQNPRHLVRRRGQEARLRCSPMKGHSHVYWYRQLPEEGLKFMVYLQKENIIDESGMPKERFSAEFPKEGPSILRIQQVVRGDSAAYFCASSPPVGVAYNEQFFGPGTRLTVL.

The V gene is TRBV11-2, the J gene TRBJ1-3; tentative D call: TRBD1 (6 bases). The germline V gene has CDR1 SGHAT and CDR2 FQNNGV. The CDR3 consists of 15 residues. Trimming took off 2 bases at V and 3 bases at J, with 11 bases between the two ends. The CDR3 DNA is TGTGCCAGCAGCTTAATGGGGGCCGTTGGAAACACCATATATTTT. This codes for CASSLMGAVGNTIYF.

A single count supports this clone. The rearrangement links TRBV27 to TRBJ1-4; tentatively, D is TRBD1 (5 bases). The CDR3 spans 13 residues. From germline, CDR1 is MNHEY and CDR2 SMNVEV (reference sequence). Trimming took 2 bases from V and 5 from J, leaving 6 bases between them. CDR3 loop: CASSLAGNEKLFF. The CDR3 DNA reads TGTGCCAGCAGTTTAGCAGGGAATGAAAAACTGTTTTTT.

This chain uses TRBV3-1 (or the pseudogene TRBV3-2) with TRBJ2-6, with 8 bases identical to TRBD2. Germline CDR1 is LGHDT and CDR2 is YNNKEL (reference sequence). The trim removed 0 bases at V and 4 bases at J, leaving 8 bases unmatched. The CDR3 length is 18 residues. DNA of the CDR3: TGTGCCAGCAGCCAAGAATTCGGGGGGGCTTCCGGGGCCAACGTCCTGACTTTC. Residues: CASSQEFGGASGANVLTF.

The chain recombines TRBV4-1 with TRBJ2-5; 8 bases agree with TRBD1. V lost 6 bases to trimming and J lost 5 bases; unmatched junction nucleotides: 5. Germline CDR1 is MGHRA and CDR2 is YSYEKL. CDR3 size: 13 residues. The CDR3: CASSRTGGETQYF. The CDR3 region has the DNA TGCGCCAGCAGTCGAACAGGGGGGGAGACCCAGTACTTC.

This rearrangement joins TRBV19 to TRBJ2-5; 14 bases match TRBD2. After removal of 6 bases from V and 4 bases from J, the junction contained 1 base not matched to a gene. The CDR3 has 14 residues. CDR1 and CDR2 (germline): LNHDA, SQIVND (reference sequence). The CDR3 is CASSGTSGRETQYF. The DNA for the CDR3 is TGTGCCAGTAGCGGGACTAGCGGGAGAGAGACCCAGTACTTC.

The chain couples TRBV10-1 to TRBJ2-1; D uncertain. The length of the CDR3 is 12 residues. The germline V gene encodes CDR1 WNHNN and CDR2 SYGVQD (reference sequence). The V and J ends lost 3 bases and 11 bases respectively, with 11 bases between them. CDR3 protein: CASSDYGRKQFF. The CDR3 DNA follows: TGCGCCAGCAGTGACTACGGTCGAAAGCAGTTCTTC.

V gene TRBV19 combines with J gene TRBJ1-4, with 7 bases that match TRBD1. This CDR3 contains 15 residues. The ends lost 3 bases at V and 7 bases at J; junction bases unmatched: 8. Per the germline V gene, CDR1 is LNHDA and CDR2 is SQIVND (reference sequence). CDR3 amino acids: CASSIPTGVLEKLFF. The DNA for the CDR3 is TGTGCCAGTAGTATCCCTACAGGGGTTCTTGAAAAACTGTTTTTT.

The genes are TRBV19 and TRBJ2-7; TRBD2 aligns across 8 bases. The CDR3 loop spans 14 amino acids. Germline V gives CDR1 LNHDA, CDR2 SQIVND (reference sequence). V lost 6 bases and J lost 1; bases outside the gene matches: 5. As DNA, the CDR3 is TGTGCCAGTAGAGAGGCGGGGGGTTCCTACGAGCAGTACTTC. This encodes CASREAGGSYEQYF.

The CDR3: CASSRTGTTEKAFF. The DNA of the CDR3 is TGTGCCAGCAGCCGGACCGGGACAACCGAGAAAGCTTTCTTT. This chain connects TRBV5-8 to TRBJ1-1; TRBD1 is a possible D gene (6 bases). In germline, CDR1 is SGHTS, CDR2 YDEGEE. The CDR3 is made up of 14 amino acids. The V gene lost 4 bases and the J gene lost 9 bases, with 19 bases spanning the gap.

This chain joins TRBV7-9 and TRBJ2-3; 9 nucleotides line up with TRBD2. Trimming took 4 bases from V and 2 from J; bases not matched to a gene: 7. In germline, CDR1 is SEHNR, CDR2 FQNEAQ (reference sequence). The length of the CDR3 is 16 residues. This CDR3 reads CASSSRREGHTDTQYF. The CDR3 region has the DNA TGTGCCAGCAGCTCCCGGCGGGAGGGCCACACAGATACGCAGTATTTT. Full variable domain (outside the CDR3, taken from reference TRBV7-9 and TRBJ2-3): DTGVSQNPRHKITKRGQNVTFRCDPISEHNRLYWYRQTLGQGPEFLTYFQNEAQLEKSRLLSDRFSAERPKGSFSTLEIQRTEQGDSAMYLCASSSRREGHTDTQYFGPGTRLTVL.

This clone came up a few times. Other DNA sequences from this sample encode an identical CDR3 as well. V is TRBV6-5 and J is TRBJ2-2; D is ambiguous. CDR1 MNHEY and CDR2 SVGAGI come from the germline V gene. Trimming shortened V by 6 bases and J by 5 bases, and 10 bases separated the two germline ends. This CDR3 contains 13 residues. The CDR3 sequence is CASRAISTGELFF. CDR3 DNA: TGTGCCAGCAGGGCCATTTCGACCGGGGAGCTGTTTTTT.

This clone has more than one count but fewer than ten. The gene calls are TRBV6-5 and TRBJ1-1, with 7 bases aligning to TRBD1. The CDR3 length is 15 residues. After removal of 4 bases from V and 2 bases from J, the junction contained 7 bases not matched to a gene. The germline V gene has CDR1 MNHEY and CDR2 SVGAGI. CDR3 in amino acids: CASSFLGQLNTEAFF. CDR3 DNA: TGTGCCAGCAGTTTCCTGGGACAGTTAAACACTGAAGCTTTCTTT.

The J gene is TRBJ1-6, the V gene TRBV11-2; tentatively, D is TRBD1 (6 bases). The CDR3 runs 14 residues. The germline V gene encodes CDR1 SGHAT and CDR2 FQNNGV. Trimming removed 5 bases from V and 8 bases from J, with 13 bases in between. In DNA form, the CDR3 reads TGTGCCAGCAGCCCCGGGTGGGGGCATTCACCCCTCCACTTT. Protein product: CASSPGWGHSPLHF.

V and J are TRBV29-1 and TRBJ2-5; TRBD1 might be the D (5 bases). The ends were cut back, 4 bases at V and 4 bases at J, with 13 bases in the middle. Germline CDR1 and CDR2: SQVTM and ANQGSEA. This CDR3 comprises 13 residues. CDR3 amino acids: CSVGTVQGETQYF. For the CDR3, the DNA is TGCAGCGTTGGAACAGTGCAGGGAGAGACCCAGTACTTC.